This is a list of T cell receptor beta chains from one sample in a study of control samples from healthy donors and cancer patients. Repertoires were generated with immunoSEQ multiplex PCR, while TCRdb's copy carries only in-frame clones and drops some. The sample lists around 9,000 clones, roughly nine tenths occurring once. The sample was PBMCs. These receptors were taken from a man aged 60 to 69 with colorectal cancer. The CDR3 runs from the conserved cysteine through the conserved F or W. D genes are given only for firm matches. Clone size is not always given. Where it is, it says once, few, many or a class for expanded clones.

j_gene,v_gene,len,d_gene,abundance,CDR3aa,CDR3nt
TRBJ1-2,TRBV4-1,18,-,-,CASSQLREGANKNYGYTF,TGCGCCAGCAGCCAGCTTCGAGAGGGCGCCAACAAGAACTATGGCTACACCTTC
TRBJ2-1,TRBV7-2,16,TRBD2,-,CASSLVGTSGENEQFF,TGTGCCAGCAGCTTAGTCGGGACTAGCGGGGAGAATGAGCAGTTCTTC
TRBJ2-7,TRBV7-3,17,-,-,CASSLRNAAGTSYEQYF,TGTGCCAGCAGCTTAAGAAACGCGGCAGGAACCTCCTACGAGCAGTACTTC
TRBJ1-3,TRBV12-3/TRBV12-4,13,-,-,CASSIGVGNTIYF,TGTGCCAGCAGTATTGGGGTCGGAAACACCATATATTTT
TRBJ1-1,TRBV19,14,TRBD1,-,CASLDRGDYTEAFF,TGTGCCAGTTTAGACAGGGGGGACTACACTGAAGCTTTCTTT
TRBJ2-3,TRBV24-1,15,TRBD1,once,CATRSDRVGTDTQYF,TGTGCCACCAGAAGCGACAGGGTTGGCACAGATACGCAGTATTTT
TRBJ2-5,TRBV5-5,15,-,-,CASSLIQQMQETQYF,TGTGCCAGCAGCTTAATCCAACAGATGCAAGAGACCCAGTACTTC
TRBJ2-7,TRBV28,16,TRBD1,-,CASSSPRQGAFYEQYF,TGTGCCAGCAGTTCACCTCGACAGGGGGCCTTCTACGAGCAGTACTTC
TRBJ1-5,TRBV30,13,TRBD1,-,CAWSQTGDQPQHF,TGTGCCTGGAGCCAGACAGGGGATCAGCCCCAGCATTTT
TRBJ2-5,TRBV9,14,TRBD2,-,CASSRAGVQETQYF,TGTGCCAGCAGCAGAGCGGGGGTCCAAGAGACCCAGTACTTC
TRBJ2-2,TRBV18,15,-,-,CASSPMTGNTGELFF,TGTGCCAGCTCACCAATGACAGGGAACACCGGGGAGCTGTTTTTT
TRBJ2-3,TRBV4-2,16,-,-,CASSQDGLAGSDTQYF,TGTGCCAGCAGCCAAGATGGGTTAGCCGGATCAGATACGCAGTATTTT
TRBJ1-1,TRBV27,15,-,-,CASSLSMDRNTEAFF,TGTGCCAGCAGTTTATCCATGGACAGGAACACTGAAGCTTTCTTT
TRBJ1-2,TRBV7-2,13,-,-,CASSLKVFYGYTF,TGTGCCAGCAGCTTAAAGGTTTTCTATGGCTACACCTTC
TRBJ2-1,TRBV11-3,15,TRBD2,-,CASSPGLAGEQEQFF,TGTGCCAGCAGCCCCGGACTAGCGGGGGAGCAAGAGCAGTTCTTC
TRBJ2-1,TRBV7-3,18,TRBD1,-,CASSLMGTGIRSYNEQFF,TGTGCCAGCAGCTTAATGGGGACAGGGATTCGCTCCTACAATGAGCAGTTCTTC
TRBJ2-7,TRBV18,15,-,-,CASSRSKGLPYEQYF,TGTGCCAGCTCACGTTCAAAGGGCTTACCCTACGAGCAGTACTTC
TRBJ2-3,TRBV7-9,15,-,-,CASSARGTGTDTQYF,TGTGCCAGCAGCGCACGAGGGACTGGCACAGATACGCAGTATTTT
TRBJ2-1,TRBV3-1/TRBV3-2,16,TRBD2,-,CASSPNRGGSYNEQFF,TGTGCCAGCAGCCCCAACCGGGGGGGTTCCTACAATGAGCAGTTCTTC
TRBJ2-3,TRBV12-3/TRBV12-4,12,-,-,CASSLDSSTQYF,TGTGCCAGCAGCCTAGACAGTAGTACGCAGTATTTT
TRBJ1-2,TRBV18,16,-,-,CASSSTLTQADYGYTF,TGTGCCAGCTCGAGTACTCTGACCCAGGCGGACTATGGCTACACCTTC